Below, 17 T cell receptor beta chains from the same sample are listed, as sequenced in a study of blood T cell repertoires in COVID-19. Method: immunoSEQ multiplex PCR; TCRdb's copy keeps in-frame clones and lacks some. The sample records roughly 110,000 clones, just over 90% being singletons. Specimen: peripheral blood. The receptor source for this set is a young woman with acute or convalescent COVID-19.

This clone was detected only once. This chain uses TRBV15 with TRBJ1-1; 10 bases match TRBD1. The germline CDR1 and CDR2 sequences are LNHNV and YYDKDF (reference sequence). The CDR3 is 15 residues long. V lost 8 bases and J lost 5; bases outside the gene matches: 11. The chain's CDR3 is CATAGTGVIHTEAFF. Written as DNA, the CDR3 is TGTGCCACCGCAGGGACAGGGGTAATTCATACTGAAGCTTTCTTT. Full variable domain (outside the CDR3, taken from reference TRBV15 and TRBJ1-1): DAMVIQNPRYQVTQFGKPVTLSCSQTLNHNVMYWYQQKSSQAPKLLFHYYDKDFNNEADTPDNFQSRRPNTSFCFLDIRSPGLGDTAMYLCATAGTGVIHTEAFFGQGTRLTVV.

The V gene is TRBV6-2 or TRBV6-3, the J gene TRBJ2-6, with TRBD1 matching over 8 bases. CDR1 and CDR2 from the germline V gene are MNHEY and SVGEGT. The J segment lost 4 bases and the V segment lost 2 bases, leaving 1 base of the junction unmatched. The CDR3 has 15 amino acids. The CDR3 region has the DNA TGTGCCAGCAGTTACCAGGGGGCCGGGGCCAACGTCCTGACTTTC. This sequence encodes CASSYQGAGANVLTF.

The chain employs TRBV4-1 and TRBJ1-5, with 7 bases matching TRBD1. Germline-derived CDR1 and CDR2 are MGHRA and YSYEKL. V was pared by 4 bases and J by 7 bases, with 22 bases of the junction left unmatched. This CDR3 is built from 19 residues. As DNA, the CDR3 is TGCGCCAGCAGCCGCCACTACAGCACAGGGGACCCTTTTGGACAGCCCCAGCATTTT. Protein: CASSRHYSTGDPFGQPQHF.

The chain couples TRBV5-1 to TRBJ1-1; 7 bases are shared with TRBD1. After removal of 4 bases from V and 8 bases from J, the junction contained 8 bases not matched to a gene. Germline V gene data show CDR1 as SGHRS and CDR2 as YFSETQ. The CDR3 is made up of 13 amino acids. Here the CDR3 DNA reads TGCGCCAGCAGCGCCACAGGGGCAGGGGAAGCTTTCTTT. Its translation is CASSATGAGEAFF.

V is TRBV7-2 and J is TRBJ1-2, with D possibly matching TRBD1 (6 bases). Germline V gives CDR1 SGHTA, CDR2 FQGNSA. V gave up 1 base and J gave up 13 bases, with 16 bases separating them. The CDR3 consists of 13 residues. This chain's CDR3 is CASSLVVWDTGTF. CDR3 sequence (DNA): TGTGCCAGCAGCTTAGTGGTATGGGACACGGGCACCTTC.

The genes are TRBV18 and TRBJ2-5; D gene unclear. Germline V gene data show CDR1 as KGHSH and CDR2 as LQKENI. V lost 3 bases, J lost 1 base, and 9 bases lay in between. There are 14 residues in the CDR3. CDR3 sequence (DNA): TGTGCCAGCTCACCGGTTTACTCCCAAGAGACCCAGTACTTC. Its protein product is CASSPVYSQETQYF.

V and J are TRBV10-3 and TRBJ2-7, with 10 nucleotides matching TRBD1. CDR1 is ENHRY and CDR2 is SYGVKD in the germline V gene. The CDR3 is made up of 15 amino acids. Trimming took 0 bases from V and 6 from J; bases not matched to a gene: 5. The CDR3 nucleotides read TGTGCCATCAGTGAGTCGAGGGACAGGGGTCGCGAGCAGTACTTC. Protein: CAISESRDRGREQYF.

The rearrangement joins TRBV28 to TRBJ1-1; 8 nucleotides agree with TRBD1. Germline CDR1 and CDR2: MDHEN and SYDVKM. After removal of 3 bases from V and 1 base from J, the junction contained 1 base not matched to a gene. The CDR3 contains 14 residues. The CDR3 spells CASSFRGRNTEAFF. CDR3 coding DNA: TGTGCCAGCAGTTTCAGGGGGCGGAACACTGAAGCTTTCTTT.

Here the CDR3 reads CASSRKSGRRAFF. Here the CDR3 DNA reads TGCGCCAGCAGCCGGAAATCAGGGAGGAGGGCTTTCTTT. The chain couples TRBV4-3 to TRBJ1-1; D might be TRBD1 (5 bases). The CDR3 loop spans 13 amino acids. From germline, CDR1 is LGHNA and CDR2 YSLEER. With 4 bases removed from V and 11 bases from J, the gap between germline ends came to 17 bases.

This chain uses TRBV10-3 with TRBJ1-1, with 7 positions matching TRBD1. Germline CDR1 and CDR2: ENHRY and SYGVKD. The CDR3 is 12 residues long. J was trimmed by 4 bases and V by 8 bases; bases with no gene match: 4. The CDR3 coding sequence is TGTGCCATCCAGGGGGAAGGCACTGAAGCTTTCTTT. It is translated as CAIQGEGTEAFF.

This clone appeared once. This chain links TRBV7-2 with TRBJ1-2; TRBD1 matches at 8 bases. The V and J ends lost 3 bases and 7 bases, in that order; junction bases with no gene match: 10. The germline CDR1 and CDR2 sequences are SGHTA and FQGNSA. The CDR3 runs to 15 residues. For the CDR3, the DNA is TGTGCCAGCAGCTTGTTGGGAGACAGGGGTGGTGGCTACACCTTC. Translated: CASSLLGDRGGGYTF. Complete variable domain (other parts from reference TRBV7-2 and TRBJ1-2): GAGVSQSPSNKVTEKGKDVELRCDPISGHTALYWYRQSLGQGLEFLIYFQGNSAPDKSGLPSDRFSAERTGGSVSTLTIQRTQQEDSAVYLCASSLLGDRGGGYTFGSGTRLTVV.

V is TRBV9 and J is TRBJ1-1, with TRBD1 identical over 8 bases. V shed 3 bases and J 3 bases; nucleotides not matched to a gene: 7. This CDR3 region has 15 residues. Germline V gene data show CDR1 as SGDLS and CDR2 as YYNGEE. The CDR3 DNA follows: TGTGCCAGCAGCGCCACACAGGGGGGGGACACTGAAGCTTTCTTT. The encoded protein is CASSATQGGDTEAFF.

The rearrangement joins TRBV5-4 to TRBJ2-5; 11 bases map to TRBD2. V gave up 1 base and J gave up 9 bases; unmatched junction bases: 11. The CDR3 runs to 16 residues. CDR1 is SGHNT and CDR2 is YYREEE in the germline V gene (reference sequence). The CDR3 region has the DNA TGTGCCAGCAGCTTGAGCACTAGCGGGAGTCATCGGGCCCAGTACTTC. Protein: CASSLSTSGSHRAQYF.

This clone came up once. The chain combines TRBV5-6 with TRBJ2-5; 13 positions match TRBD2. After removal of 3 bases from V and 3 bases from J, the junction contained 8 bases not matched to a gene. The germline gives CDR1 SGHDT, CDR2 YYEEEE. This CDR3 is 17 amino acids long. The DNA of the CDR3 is TGTGCCAGCAGCTCCCGACTAGCGGGGGGCCTTGAAGAGACCCAGTACTTC. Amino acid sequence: CASSSRLAGGLEETQYF.

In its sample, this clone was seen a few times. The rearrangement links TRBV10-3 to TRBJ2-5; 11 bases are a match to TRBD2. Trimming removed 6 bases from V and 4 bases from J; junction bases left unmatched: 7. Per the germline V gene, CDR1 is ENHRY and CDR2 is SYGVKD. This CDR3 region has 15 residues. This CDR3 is CAISPGLADGETQYF. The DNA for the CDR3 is TGTGCCATCAGCCCGGGACTAGCGGACGGAGAGACCCAGTACTTC.

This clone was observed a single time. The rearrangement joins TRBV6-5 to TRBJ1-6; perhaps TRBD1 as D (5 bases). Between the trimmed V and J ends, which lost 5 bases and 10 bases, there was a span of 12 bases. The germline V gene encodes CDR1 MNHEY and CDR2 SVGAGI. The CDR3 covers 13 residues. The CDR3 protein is CASSRAAGSPLHF. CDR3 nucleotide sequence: TGTGCCAGCAGTCGCGCCGCAGGGTCACCCCTCCACTTT.

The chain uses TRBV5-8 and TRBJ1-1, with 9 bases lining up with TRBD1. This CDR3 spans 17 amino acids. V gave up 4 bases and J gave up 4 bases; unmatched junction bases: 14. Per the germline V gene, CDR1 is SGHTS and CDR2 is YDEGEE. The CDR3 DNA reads TGTGCCAGCAGCACTTTCCTTCGGGACAGGGAGGGCACTGAAGCTTTCTTT. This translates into CASSTFLRDREGTEAFF.